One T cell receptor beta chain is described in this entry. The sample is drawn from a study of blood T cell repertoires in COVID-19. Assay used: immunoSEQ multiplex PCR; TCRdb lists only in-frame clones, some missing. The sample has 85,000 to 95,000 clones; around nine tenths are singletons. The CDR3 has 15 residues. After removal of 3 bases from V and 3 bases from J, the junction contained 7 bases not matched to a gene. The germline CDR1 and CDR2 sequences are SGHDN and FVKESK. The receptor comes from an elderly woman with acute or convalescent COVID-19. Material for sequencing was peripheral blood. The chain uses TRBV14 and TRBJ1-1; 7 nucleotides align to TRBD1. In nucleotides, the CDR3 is TGTGCCAGCAGCCAGCCGATGACAGGGTACACTGAAGCTTTCTTT. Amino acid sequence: CASSQPMTGYTEAFF.